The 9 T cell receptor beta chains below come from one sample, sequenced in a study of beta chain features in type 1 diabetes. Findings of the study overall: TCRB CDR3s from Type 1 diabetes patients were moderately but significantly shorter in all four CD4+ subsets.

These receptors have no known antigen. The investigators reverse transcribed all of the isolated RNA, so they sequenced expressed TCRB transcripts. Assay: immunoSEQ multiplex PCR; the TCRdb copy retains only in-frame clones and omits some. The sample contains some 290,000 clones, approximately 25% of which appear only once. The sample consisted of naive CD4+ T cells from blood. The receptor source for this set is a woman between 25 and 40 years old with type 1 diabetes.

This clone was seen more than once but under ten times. This CDR3 is CASRTSPYNEQFF. The CDR3 DNA is TGCGCCAGCCGGACTTCCCCCTACAATGAGCAGTTCTTC. The gene calls are TRBV5-1 and TRBJ2-1; a weak D match, TRBD2 (5 bases). Germline V gene sequence: CDR1 SGHRS, CDR2 YFSETQ. The ends were cut back, 7 bases at V and 2 bases at J, with 10 bases in the middle. There are 13 residues in the CDR3.

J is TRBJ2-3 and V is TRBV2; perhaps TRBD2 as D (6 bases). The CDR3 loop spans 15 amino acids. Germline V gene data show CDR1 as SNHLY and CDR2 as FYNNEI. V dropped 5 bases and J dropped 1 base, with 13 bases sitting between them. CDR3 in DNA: TGTGCCAGCAGTCCCGCGGGACGGGGCACAGATACGCAGTATTTT. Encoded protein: CASSPAGRGTDTQYF.

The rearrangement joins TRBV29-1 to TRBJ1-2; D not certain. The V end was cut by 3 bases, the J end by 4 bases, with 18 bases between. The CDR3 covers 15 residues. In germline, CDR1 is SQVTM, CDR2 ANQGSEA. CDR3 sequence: CSVDPRPDSIYGYTF. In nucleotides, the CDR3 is TGCAGCGTTGACCCCCGTCCCGACTCCATCTATGGCTACACCTTC.

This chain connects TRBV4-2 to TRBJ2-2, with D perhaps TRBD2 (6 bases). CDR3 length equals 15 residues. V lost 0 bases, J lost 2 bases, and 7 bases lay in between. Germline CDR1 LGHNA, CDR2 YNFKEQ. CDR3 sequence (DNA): TGTGCCAGCAGCCAAGAGGGACTTAACACCGGGGAGCTGTTTTTT. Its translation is CASSQEGLNTGELFF.

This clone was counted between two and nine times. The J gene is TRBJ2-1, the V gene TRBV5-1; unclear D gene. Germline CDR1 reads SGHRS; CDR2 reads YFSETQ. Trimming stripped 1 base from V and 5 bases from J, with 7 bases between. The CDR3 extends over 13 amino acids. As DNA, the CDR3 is TGCGCCAGCAGCTTGCGAGGAAACAATGAGCAGTTCTTC. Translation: CASSLRGNNEQFF.

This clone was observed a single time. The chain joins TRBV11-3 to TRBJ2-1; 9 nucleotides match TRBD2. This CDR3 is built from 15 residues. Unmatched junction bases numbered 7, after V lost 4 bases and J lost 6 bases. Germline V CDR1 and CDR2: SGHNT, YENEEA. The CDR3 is CASSWSGGISNEQFF. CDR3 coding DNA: TGTGCCAGCAGCTGGAGCGGGGGGATTAGCAATGAGCAGTTCTTC.

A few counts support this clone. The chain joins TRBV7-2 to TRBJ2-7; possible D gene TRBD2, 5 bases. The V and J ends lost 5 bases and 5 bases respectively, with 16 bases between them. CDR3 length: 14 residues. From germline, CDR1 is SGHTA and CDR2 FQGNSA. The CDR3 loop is CASSPRAVRDEQYF. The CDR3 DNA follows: TGTGCCAGCAGCCCCAGAGCGGTTCGGGACGAGCAGTACTTC.

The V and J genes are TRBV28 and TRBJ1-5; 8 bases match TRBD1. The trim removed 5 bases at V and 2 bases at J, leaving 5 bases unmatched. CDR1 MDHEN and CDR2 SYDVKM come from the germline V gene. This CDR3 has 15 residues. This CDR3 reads CASSGQGAGNQPQHF. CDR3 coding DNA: TGTGCCAGCAGTGGTCAGGGGGCAGGCAATCAGCCCCAGCATTTT.

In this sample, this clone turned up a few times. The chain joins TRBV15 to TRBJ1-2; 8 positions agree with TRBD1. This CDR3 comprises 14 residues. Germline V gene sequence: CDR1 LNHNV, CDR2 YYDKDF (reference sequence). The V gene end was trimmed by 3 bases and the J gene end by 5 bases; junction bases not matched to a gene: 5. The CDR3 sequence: CATSRGQAAYGYTF. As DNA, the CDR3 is TGTGCCACCAGCAGGGGACAGGCCGCGTATGGCTACACCTTC.